The 5 T cell receptor beta chains below all came from one sample that was sequenced in a study of blood T cell repertoires in COVID-19. Only in-frame clones appear in the TCRdb table, and some are missing; sequencing was by immunoSEQ multiplex PCR. The sample has 200,000 to 300,000 clones, 70% to 90% seen once. The sample was peripheral blood. All receptors derive from a woman aged 70-85 years with active or convalescent COVID-19.

V and J are TRBV5-1 and TRBJ1-2; TRBD1 agrees at 9 bases. Germline CDR1 reads SGHRS; CDR2 reads YFSETQ. V was clipped by 4 bases and J by 2 bases; unmatched bases: 9. The CDR3 is 16 residues long. In nucleotides, the CDR3 is TGCGCCAGCAGCCAAACAGGGGGCGGACACAACTATGGCTACACCTTC. This sequence encodes CASSQTGGGHNYGYTF.

This chain links TRBV7-3 with TRBJ1-1; 7 nucleotides align to TRBD1. After removal of 2 bases from V and 8 bases from J, the junction contained 8 bases not matched to a gene. CDR3 size: 14 residues. CDR1 is SGHTA and CDR2 is FQGTGA in the germline V gene. The CDR3 loop reads CASSLGGVTGEAFF. In nucleotides, the CDR3 is TGTGCCAGCAGCTTAGGAGGCGTGACAGGGGAAGCTTTCTTT. The variable domain in full, completed from reference TRBV7-3 and TRBJ1-1, reads GAGVSQTPSNKVTEKGKYVELRCDPISGHTALYWYRQSLGQGPEFLIYFQGTGAADDSGLPNDRFFAVRPEGSVSTLKIQRTERGDSAVYLCASSLGGVTGEAFFGQGTRLTVV.

The chain combines TRBV4-1 with TRBJ1-3; D unresolved. The CDR3 runs to 16 residues. CDR1 MGHRA and CDR2 YSYEKL come from the germline V gene. V gave up 2 bases and J gave up 2 bases, with 13 bases separating them. The CDR3, as DNA: TGCGCCAGCAGCCAAATACGGACCGGGACTGGAAACACCATATATTTT. This translates into CASSQIRTGTGNTIYF.

The chain is built from TRBV5-1 and TRBJ2-5; 7 bases line up with TRBD1. The trim removed 4 bases at V and 3 bases at J, leaving 9 bases unmatched. The germline gives CDR1 SGHRS, CDR2 YFSETQ. The CDR3 contains 15 residues. This chain's CDR3 is CASSDQQGVEETQYF. The CDR3 DNA sequence: TGCGCCAGCAGCGACCAGCAGGGGGTTGAAGAGACCCAGTACTTC.

J is TRBJ2-7 and V is TRBV10-2; 8 bases are shared with TRBD1. The J segment lost 2 bases and the V segment lost 6 bases, leaving 9 bases of the junction unmatched. CDR1 and CDR2 from the germline V gene are WSHSY and SAAADI. The CDR3 is 15 amino acids. CDR3 sequence reads: CASRSDRVRAYEQYF. The DNA of the CDR3 is TGCGCCAGCAGATCGGACAGGGTTCGGGCCTACGAGCAGTACTTC.